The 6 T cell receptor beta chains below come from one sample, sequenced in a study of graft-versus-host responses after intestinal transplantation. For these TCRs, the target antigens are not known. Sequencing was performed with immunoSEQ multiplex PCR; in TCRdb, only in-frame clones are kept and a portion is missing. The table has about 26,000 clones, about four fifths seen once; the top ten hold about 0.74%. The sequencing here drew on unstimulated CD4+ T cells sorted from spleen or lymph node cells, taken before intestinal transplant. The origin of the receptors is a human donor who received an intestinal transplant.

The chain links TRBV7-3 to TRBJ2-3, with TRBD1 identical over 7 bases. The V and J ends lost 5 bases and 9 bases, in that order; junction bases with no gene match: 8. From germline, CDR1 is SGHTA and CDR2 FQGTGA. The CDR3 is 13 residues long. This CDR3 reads CASSPIRGNTQYF. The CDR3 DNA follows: TGTGCCAGCAGCCCGATCAGGGGGAACACGCAGTATTTT.

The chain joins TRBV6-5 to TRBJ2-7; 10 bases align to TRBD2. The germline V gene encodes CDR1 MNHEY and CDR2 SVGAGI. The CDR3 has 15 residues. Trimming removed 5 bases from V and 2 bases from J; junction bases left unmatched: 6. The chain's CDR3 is CASSNQRGGPYEQYF. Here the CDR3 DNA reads TGTGCCAGCAGTAACCAGCGGGGGGGCCCCTACGAGCAGTACTTC.

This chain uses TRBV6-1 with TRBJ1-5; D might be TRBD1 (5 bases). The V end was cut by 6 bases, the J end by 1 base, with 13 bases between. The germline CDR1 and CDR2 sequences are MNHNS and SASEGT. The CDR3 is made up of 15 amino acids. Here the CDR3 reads CASRDTRRSNQPQHF. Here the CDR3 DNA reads TGTGCCAGCAGGGACACAAGGAGGAGCAATCAGCCCCAGCATTTT.

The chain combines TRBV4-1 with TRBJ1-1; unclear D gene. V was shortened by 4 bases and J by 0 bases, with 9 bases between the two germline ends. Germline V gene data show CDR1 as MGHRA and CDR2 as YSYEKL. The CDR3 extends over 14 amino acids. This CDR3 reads CASSPTQVNTEAFF. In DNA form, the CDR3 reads TGCGCCAGCAGCCCTACTCAGGTGAACACTGAAGCTTTCTTT.

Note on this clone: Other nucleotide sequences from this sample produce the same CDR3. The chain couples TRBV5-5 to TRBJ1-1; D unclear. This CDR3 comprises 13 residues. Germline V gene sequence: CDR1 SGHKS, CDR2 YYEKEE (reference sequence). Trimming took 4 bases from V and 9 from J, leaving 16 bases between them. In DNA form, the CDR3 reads TGTGCCAGCAGCCCAAGCGGGGTGGGAAAAGCTTTCTTT. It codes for CASSPSGVGKAFF.

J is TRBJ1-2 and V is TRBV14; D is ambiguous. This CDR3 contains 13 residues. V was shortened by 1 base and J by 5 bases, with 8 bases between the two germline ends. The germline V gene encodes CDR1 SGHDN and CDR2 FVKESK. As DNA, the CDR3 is TGTGCCAGCAGCCAAGGCCTTAATTATGGCTACACCTTC. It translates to CASSQGLNYGYTF.